This TCR beta chain was sequenced in a study of shared clonotypes between healthy human individuals. A word on this clone: The antigen is unknown.

Terminally differentiated effector memory CD45RA+ cells were excluded from the naive CD8 cells, which were CD45RO-negative and positively selected for CCR7. Regarding the study as a whole: There were few donors, and this limited the genetic and exposure-history diversity represented.

Clones were read by immunoSEQ multiplex PCR, and TCRdb kept only the in-frame ones, dropping some. Of roughly 1,800,000 clones listed, over 85% were seen once; the top ten hold roughly 1.2%. CDR3 size: 11 residues. Germline V gives CDR1 MNHNY, CDR2 SVGAGI (reference sequence). The V end was cut by 4 bases, the J end by 6 bases, with 6 bases between. The receptor comes from a man aged 18-30 years in good health. The chain has TRBV6-6 and TRBJ1-1; D is uncertain. The sample comprised naive CD8+ T cells sorted from blood. The CDR3 region is CASSLSSEAFF. The CDR3 coding sequence is TGTGCCAGCAGTTTGTCTTCTGAAGCTTTCTTT.